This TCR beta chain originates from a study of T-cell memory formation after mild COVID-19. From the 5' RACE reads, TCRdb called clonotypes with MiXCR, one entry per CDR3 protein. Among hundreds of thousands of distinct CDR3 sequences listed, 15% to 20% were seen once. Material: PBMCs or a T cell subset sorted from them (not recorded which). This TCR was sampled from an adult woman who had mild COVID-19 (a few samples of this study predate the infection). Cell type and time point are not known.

For the CDR3, the DNA is TGTGCCAGCAGTCCGCTCACTGAAGCTTTCTTT. It is translated as CASSPLTEAFF. This chain connects TRBV6-6 to TRBJ1-1; D gene unclear. CDR3 length: 11 amino acids. The ends were cut back, 5 bases at V and 4 bases at J, with 5 bases in the middle. CDR1 is MNHNY, CDR2 SVGAGI, per germline (reference sequence).